This entry features one T cell receptor beta chain sequence. This sample stems from a study of shared clonotypes between healthy human individuals. Germline V gene data show CDR1 as MDHEN and CDR2 as SYDVKM. Trimming removed 6 bases from V and 6 bases from J, with 18 bases in between. This CDR3 spans 14 amino acids. The healthy adult donors were HIV-negative and reported no recent acute infections or vaccinations. Per the authors' pipeline: Owing to the provision of junction-only sequences devoid of quality scores by immunoSEQ, filtering differed. The protocol was immunoSEQ multiplex PCR, while the TCRdb copy is restricted to in-frame clones and leaves out a portion. The D gene and trimming were derived from the DNA, and the V and J assignments and clone size from that table. Of over a million clones in the sample, more than 75% were seen once.

Sequenced: memory CD4+ T cells from PBMCs. Subset of the sample: CD45RA-negative fraction. This clonotype was obtained from a man aged 18 to 29 in good health. Some clones in this sample may be carry-over from other donors' samples. This sequence joins TRBV28 and TRBJ2-7, with D possibly matching TRBD2 (5 bases). The CDR3 DNA follows: TGTGCCAGCAGGGTGGATACCGGGAATCGCGAGCAGTACTTC. Its translation: CASRVDTGNREQYF.